This T cell receptor beta chain was observed in a study of T cell responses to AZD1222 COVID-19 vaccine. Findings and limits, study-wide: Only a handful of AZD1222 recipients, five to seven in all, had baseline seropositivity. An increase in Spike-specific TCR breadth and depth was observed after two AZD1222 doses. Unmutated variant regions are reportedly the target of nearly half of TCRs that are spike-specific. Most donors were white British and more were female, and clonal diversity was possibly underestimated.

Only one count was recorded for this clone. No antigen is known for it. Assay used: immunoSEQ multiplex PCR; TCRdb lists only in-frame clones, some missing. The sample carries about 110,000 clones, around 90% recorded once. V lost 7 bases and J lost 4, with 19 bases in between. The CDR3 totals 15 residues. Germline assignment: CDR1 LGHDT and CDR2 YNNKEL (reference sequence). The source of this sequence is an adult in good health. The V gene is TRBV3-1 (or the pseudogene TRBV3-2), the J gene TRBJ1-1; D is possibly TRBD1 (5 bases). This specimen was peripheral blood, taken on day 0 of AZD1222 vaccination. CDR3 coding DNA: TGTGCCAGCATGCCCTCCGCCGCGGGGGGCACTGAAGCTTTCTTT. Translated, it gives CASMPSAAGGTEAFF.